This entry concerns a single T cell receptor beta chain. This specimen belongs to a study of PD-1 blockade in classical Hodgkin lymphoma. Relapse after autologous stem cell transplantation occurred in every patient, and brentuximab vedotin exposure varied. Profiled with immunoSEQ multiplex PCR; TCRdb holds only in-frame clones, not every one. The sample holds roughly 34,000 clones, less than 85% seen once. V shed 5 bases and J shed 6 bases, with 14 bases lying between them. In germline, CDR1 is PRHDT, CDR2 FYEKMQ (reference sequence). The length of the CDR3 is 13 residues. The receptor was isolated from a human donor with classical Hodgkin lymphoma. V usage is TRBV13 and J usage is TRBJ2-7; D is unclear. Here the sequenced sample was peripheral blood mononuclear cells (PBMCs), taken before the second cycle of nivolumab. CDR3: CASSLHQGPEQYF. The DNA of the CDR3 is TGTGCCAGCAGCCTCCACCAAGGCCCCGAGCAGTACTTC.